What follows are 27 T cell receptor beta chains derived from one specimen sequenced in a study of blood T cell repertoires in COVID-19. Sequenced by immunoSEQ multiplex PCR; TCRdb stores in-frame clones only, minus some. This table has fewer than 40,000 clones, 70% to 90% appearing once. Sequenced: peripheral blood. All receptors derive from a woman over 75 with active or convalescent COVID-19.

The chain joins TRBV4-2 to TRBJ2-2; 13 positions match TRBD2. J lost 5 bases, V lost 1 base, and 7 bases had no gene match. The CDR3 runs 18 residues. CDR1 is LGHNA, CDR2 YNFKEQ, per germline. The CDR3 reads CASSQGQLAGGRTGELFF. The CDR3 nucleotides read TGTGCCAGCAGCCAAGGCCAACTAGCGGGGGGGCGAACCGGGGAGCTGTTTTTT.

The chain is built from TRBV3-1 (or the pseudogene TRBV3-2) and TRBJ2-2, with D possibly matching TRBD2 (5 bases). CDR3 length: 15 amino acids. The V and J ends lost 1 base and 6 bases respectively, with 12 bases between them. Germline V gene sequence: CDR1 LGHDT, CDR2 YNNKEL (reference sequence). The chain's CDR3 is CASSQVVLAAGELFF. CDR3 sequence (DNA): TGTGCCAGCAGCCAAGTGGTTCTAGCTGCCGGGGAGCTGTTTTTT.

The rearrangement links TRBV5-4 to TRBJ1-3; 8 positions agree with TRBD1. Unmatched junction bases numbered 7, after V lost 4 bases and J lost 4 bases. The CDR3 runs 15 residues. Per germline, CDR1 SGHNT and CDR2 YYREEE (reference sequence). The CDR3 here is CASSRRTGSGNTIYF. DNA for the CDR3: TGTGCCAGCAGCCGACGGACAGGGTCCGGAAACACCATATATTTT.

The chain couples TRBV3-1 (or the pseudogene TRBV3-2) to TRBJ1-4, with D hard to call. The CDR3 consists of 16 residues. V was clipped by 1 base and J by 4 bases, with 13 bases between them. Germline V gene lookup returns CDR1 LGHDT and CDR2 YNNKEL (reference sequence). The CDR3 DNA reads as TGTGCCAGCAGCCAAGTTCCCCAGGTATTTAATGAAAAACTGTTTTTT. Amino acid sequence: CASSQVPQVFNEKLFF.

This clone was found a few times. The rearrangement uses TRBV19 and TRBJ2-1; possibly TRBD1 for D (5 bases). Trimming took off 3 bases at V and 6 bases at J, with 15 bases between the two ends. The germline V gene encodes CDR1 LNHDA and CDR2 SQIVND (reference sequence). This CDR3 region has 15 residues. The CDR3 region is CASSIRQGPLNEQFF. The CDR3 nucleotides are TGTGCCAGTAGTATTCGGCAGGGCCCCCTCAATGAGCAGTTCTTC.

The V call is TRBV5-1, the J call TRBJ2-5; a possible D gene is TRBD1 (6 bases). Looked up from germline, CDR1 is SGHRS and CDR2 is YFSETQ. V was cut by 3 bases and J by 2 bases, with 8 bases left in between. The CDR3 runs to 13 residues. CDR3 nucleotides: TGCGCCAGCAGCTGGGACACTCAAGAGACCCAGTACTTC. Amino acids: CASSWDTQETQYF.

CDR3 in DNA: TGTGCCAGTAGTTTCACAGCGAACACTGAAGCTTTCTTT. The encoded protein is CASSFTANTEAFF. This rearrangement joins TRBV19 to TRBJ1-1; no definite D call. Trimming took 5 bases from V and 1 from J, leaving 8 bases between them. Germline assignment: CDR1 LNHDA and CDR2 SQIVND (reference sequence). The CDR3 runs to 13 residues.

The chain carries TRBV12-3 or TRBV12-4 and TRBJ1-1; possible D gene TRBD1, 5 bases. This CDR3 has 11 residues. Trimming took 10 bases from V and 6 from J, leaving 12 bases between them. The DNA of the CDR3 is TGTGCCACCGGAGCCAGGGCTGAAGCTTTCTTT. This encodes CATGARAEAFF.

The J gene is TRBJ2-3, the V gene TRBV11-2; 9 bases fit TRBD1. Germline V gene lookup returns CDR1 SGHAT and CDR2 FQNNGV. V shed 0 bases, J shed 2 bases, and the junction held 6 bases outside the gene matches. This CDR3 contains 17 residues. For the CDR3, the DNA is TGTGCCAGCAGCTTAGATTGGAGGACAGGGGTCACAGATACGCAGTATTTT. Encoded protein: CASSLDWRTGVTDTQYF.

The chain recombines TRBV7-3 with TRBJ2-3, with D tentatively TRBD1 (6 bases). The CDR3 has 17 amino acids. The V and J ends lost 0 bases and 1 base respectively, with 14 bases between them. Germline loops: CDR1 SGHTA, CDR2 FQGTGA. The CDR3 DNA sequence: TGTGCCAGCAGCTTAACCCCTTGGGGGCAGGGCACAGATACGCAGTATTTT. As protein: CASSLTPWGQGTDTQYF.

The V gene is TRBV11-2, the J gene TRBJ2-5; 7 bases map to TRBD2. The CDR3 totals 15 residues. Germline V gene sequence: CDR1 SGHAT, CDR2 FQNNGV. The V and J ends lost 6 bases and 5 bases, in that order; junction bases with no gene match: 12. DNA of the CDR3: TGTGCCAGCAGGCTTGGGGGGAGGGGAGTGGAGACCCAGTACTTC. Amino acid sequence: CASRLGGRGVETQYF.

This clone was counted a single time. The rearrangement joins TRBV5-1 to TRBJ2-7, with 12 bases lining up with TRBD2. Looked up from germline, CDR1 is SGHRS and CDR2 is YFSETQ. CDR3 length equals 13 residues. Trimming removed 7 bases from V and 6 bases from J; junction bases left unmatched: 5. The CDR3 DNA sequence: TGCGCCAGCGGAACTAGCGGGGGGACCGAGCAGTACTTC. Translated: CASGTSGGTEQYF.

The chain carries TRBV5-1 and TRBJ2-7; a possible D gene is TRBD1 (5 bases). CDR1 and CDR2 (germline): SGHRS, YFSETQ. The CDR3 has 13 residues. Trimming took off 1 base at V and 7 bases at J, with 12 bases between the two ends. The CDR3, as DNA: TGCGCCAGCAGCTTGAACAGGCGACGGGAGCAGTACTTC. As protein: CASSLNRRREQYF.

The chain has TRBV19 and TRBJ2-3; D gene ambiguous. Trimming pared 10 bases from V and 7 bases from J, leaving 12 bases between. From germline, CDR1 is LNHDA and CDR2 SQIVND (reference sequence). The CDR3 runs to 11 residues. CDR3 sequence: CATNIGYTQYF. The CDR3 DNA reads TGTGCCACCAATATCGGTTATACGCAGTATTTT.

The rearrangement joins TRBV5-4 to TRBJ2-3; 11 bases map to TRBD2. CDR1 is SGHNT and CDR2 is YYREEE in the germline V gene (reference sequence). The CDR3 loop spans 17 amino acids. V shed 5 bases and J 0 bases; nucleotides not matched to a gene: 8. CDR3 in amino acids: CASRPGTSGSSTDTQYF. CDR3 bases: TGTGCCAGCAGACCCGGGACTAGCGGTTCTAGCACAGATACGCAGTATTTT.

CDR3 in DNA: TGTGCCAGCAGCTTAGATTCCAGCGGGGGGGCAGATACGCAGTATTTT. Translated: CASSLDSSGGADTQYF. This sequence joins TRBV7-2 and TRBJ2-3; 10 bases align to TRBD2. Per germline, CDR1 SGHTA and CDR2 FQGNSA. The trim removed 1 base at V and 4 bases at J, leaving 5 bases unmatched. This CDR3 comprises 16 residues.

This chain uses TRBV2 with TRBJ1-4; D not resolved. Germline V gives CDR1 SNHLY, CDR2 FYNNEI. V lost 7 bases, J lost 6 bases, and 15 bases lay in between. CDR3 length: 14 residues. CDR3 in DNA: TGTGCCAGCATGCGGGCAGGTGGGGATGAAAAACTGTTTTTT. Its translation is CASMRAGGDEKLFF.

The J gene is TRBJ2-1, the V gene TRBV6-1; no definite D call. Trimming removed 2 bases at V and 1 base at J, with 9 bases between. The CDR3 runs 15 residues. CDR1 and CDR2 (germline): MNHNS, SASEGT. CDR3 DNA: TGTGCCAGCAGTGAACTTCTTATATCCTACAATGAGCAGTTCTTC. Protein product: CASSELLISYNEQFF.

This clone was observed once. The chain joins TRBV6-5 to TRBJ1-5; 9 nucleotides line up with TRBD1. V trimming: 5 bases; J trimming: 7 bases; junction bases outside the gene matches: 6. Germline V gives CDR1 MNHEY, CDR2 SVGAGI. This CDR3 contains 14 residues. In DNA form, the CDR3 reads TGTGCCAGCAGTACTAGACAGGGGGAACAGCCCCAGCATTTT. Encoded protein: CASSTRQGEQPQHF.

The chain has TRBV2 and TRBJ2-5; TRBD2 agrees at 8 bases. The CDR3 is 15 residues long. V trimming: 1 base; J trimming: 5 bases; junction bases outside the gene matches: 6. Germline V lookup: CDR1 SNHLY, CDR2 FYNNEI. The CDR3 DNA follows: TGTGCCAGCAGTGAAGTGCGGGGGGCAGGGGAGACCCAGTACTTC. Translated, it gives CASSEVRGAGETQYF.

V gene TRBV5-1 combines with J gene TRBJ1-2; the match to TRBD1 covers 9 bases. The V gene end was trimmed by 0 bases and the J gene end by 4 bases; junction bases not matched to a gene: 4. The V gene's germline CDR1 is SGHRS and CDR2 YFSETQ. There are 15 residues in the CDR3. The CDR3 spells CASSLAGTGPYGYTF. CDR3 nucleotide sequence: TGCGCCAGCAGCTTGGCCGGGACAGGGCCCTATGGCTACACCTTC.

The V gene is TRBV30, the J gene TRBJ1-1; D is unresolved. The CDR3 runs to 16 residues. The V end lost 7 bases, the J end lost 3 bases, and 24 bases lay between the germline ends. Germline-derived CDR1 and CDR2 are GTSNPN and SVGIG (reference sequence). CDR3 in amino acids: CASLIRVPKGDTEAFF. The CDR3, as DNA: TGTGCCTCTCTTATCCGGGTTCCAAAAGGTGACACTGAAGCTTTCTTT.

The chain uses TRBV12-3 or TRBV12-4 and TRBJ1-1; unclear D gene. The V end lost 3 bases, the J end lost 11 bases, and 13 bases lay between the germline ends. The CDR3 consists of 12 residues. CDR3 in DNA: TGTGCCAGCAGTTTTGGCGAAGAGGCGGCTTTCTTT. This codes for CASSFGEEAAFF.

The chain employs TRBV19 and TRBJ2-5; 8 bases agree with TRBD1. This CDR3 is 15 amino acids long. V shed 4 bases, J shed 2 bases, and the junction held 6 bases outside the gene matches. From germline, CDR1 is LNHDA and CDR2 SQIVND (reference sequence). The CDR3 reads CASSKGTGQQETQYF. The CDR3 DNA reads TGTGCCAGTAGTAAGGGGACAGGACAGCAAGAGACCCAGTACTTC.

The chain links TRBV5-1 to TRBJ2-5, with D possibly matching TRBD2 (5 bases). The V end lost 0 bases, the J end lost 1 base, and 10 bases lay between the germline ends. Germline-derived CDR1 and CDR2 are SGHRS and YFSETQ. The CDR3 totals 15 residues. The CDR3 DNA sequence: TGCGCCAGCAGCTTGGGCGGACTTACCCAAGAGACCCAGTACTTC. Translating gives CASSLGGLTQETQYF.

The chain joins TRBV19 to TRBJ1-5; D might be TRBD1 (5 bases). The CDR3 consists of 15 residues. CDR1 and CDR2 from the germline V gene are LNHDA and SQIVND (reference sequence). V dropped 3 bases and J dropped 4 bases, with 13 bases sitting between them. Here the CDR3 DNA reads TGTGCCAGTAGTATCAGATCAGGGTCGAATCAGCCCCAGCATTTT. This sequence encodes CASSIRSGSNQPQHF.

The rearrangement joins TRBV5-4 to TRBJ2-3; 11 positions agree with TRBD2. The CDR3 contains 15 residues. Germline assignment: CDR1 SGHNT and CDR2 YYREEE (reference sequence). Trimming at V came to 4 bases and at J to 3 bases, leaving 4 bases not matched to a gene. The DNA for the CDR3 is TGTGCCAGCAGCCTAGCGGGGGGTGGTACAGATACGCAGTATTTT. It codes for CASSLAGGGTDTQYF.